What follows is one T cell receptor (beta chain) and its context. The antigen remains unidentified. This entry belongs to a study of shared clonotypes between healthy human individuals. About the study: Plates per donor: three CD4 naive, three CD4 memory, two CD8 naive, one CD8 memory. Notes on the study in general: An effect of sequencing depth on clonotype sharing among donors was expected. The study sampled only blood, and tissue repertoires likely differ.

From germline, CDR1 is SGHRS and CDR2 YFSETQ. CDR3 length: 14 amino acids. V was cut by 4 bases and J by 6 bases, with 13 bases left in between. CD45RO-negative CD8 cells positively selected for CCR7 made up the naive population, which excluded terminally differentiated effector memory CD45RA+ cells. At the deep level, the assay was run. Libraries were prepared by immunoSEQ multiplex PCR; TCRdb keeps only in-frame clonotypes and omits some of them. The sample includes around 1.9 million clones, approximately 94% seen only once; the top ten take under 2%. This chain links TRBV5-1 with TRBJ2-2; the D is unclear. The sequence was obtained from a man between 18 and 35 years old in good health. Some clones in this sample may be carry-over from other donors' samples. Sequenced input: naive CD8+ T cells from PBMCs. The CDR3 reads CASSPSTRAGELFF. The DNA for the CDR3 is TGCGCCAGCAGCCCATCAACAAGGGCCGGGGAGCTGTTTTTT. The variable domain in full, completed from reference TRBV5-1 and TRBJ2-2, reads KAGVTQTPRYLIKTRGQQVTLSCSPISGHRSVSWYQQTPGQGLQFLFEYFSETQRNKGNFPGRFSGRQFSNSRSEMNVSTLELGDSALYLCASSPSTRAGELFFGEGSRLTVL.